A single sample gave rise to the 29 T cell receptor beta chains below, sequenced in a study of blood T cell repertoires in COVID-19. Sequencing used immunoSEQ multiplex PCR; TCRdb keeps in-frame clones, though not all of them. The profile covers some 370,000 clones, with around 89% appearing a single time and 0.95% to 1.5% taken by the ten largest. The sample consisted of peripheral blood. The receptors were gathered from a man between 40 and 49 years old with acute or convalescent COVID-19.

CDR3 sequence: CASSYATGGWAEAFF. CDR3 sequence (DNA): TGTGCCAGCAGTTACGCGACAGGGGGCTGGGCTGAAGCTTTCTTT. V is TRBV6-2 or TRBV6-3 and J is TRBJ1-1; 10 bases agree with TRBD1. Germline values: CDR1 MNHEY, CDR2 SVGEGT. The CDR3 covers 15 residues. The V gene end was trimmed by 2 bases and the J gene end by 6 bases; junction bases not matched to a gene: 6.

V gene TRBV27 combines with J gene TRBJ2-1; D call uncertain. V shed 4 bases and J shed 6 bases, with 16 bases lying between them. This CDR3 is built from 15 residues. In germline, CDR1 is MNHEY, CDR2 SMNVEV (reference sequence). In DNA form, the CDR3 reads TGTGCCAGCAGTTCCCGGAGTCGGTATGCCAATGAGCAGTTCTTC. This encodes CASSSRSRYANEQFF.

This chain uses TRBV7-8 with TRBJ2-3; 9 bases align to TRBD2. V gave up 5 bases and J gave up 11 bases; unmatched junction bases: 14. From germline, CDR1 is SGHVS and CDR2 FQNEAQ. This CDR3 spans 15 amino acids. CDR3 coding DNA: TGTGCCAGCAGCCTTGGACTAGCGCGGCGAGGTGGGCAGTATTTT. Its translation: CASSLGLARRGGQYF.

The genes are TRBV7-9 and TRBJ2-5; TRBD1 matches at 7 bases. After removal of 3 bases from V and 5 bases from J, the junction contained 15 bases not matched to a gene. The CDR3 runs to 17 residues. Germline CDR1 is SEHNR and CDR2 is FQNEAQ (reference sequence). The CDR3 DNA follows: TGTGCCAGCAGCTTGGCAGGGACAGCAATTCTGGGGGAGACCCAGTACTTC. This gives the protein CASSLAGTAILGETQYF.

The genes are TRBV28 and TRBJ2-2; the D is unclear. The CDR3 extends over 14 amino acids. CDR1 and CDR2 (germline): MDHEN, SYDVKM. Trimming removed 3 bases at V and 2 bases at J, with 7 bases between. This CDR3 reads CASSFYINTGELFF. In DNA form, the CDR3 reads TGTGCCAGCAGTTTTTACATTAACACCGGGGAGCTGTTTTTT.

The chain couples TRBV5-1 to TRBJ1-3; D gene ambiguous. The CDR3 runs to 15 residues. Germline assignment: CDR1 SGHRS and CDR2 YFSETQ. V lost 0 bases to trimming and J lost 10 bases, with 17 bases between them. The CDR3: CASSLGSGPRRTIYF. In DNA, the CDR3 is TGCGCCAGCAGCTTGGGGAGCGGTCCCCGTAGGACCATATATTTT.

This clone is a singleton in its sample. The rearrangement joins TRBV6-2 or TRBV6-3 to TRBJ2-1; D is perhaps TRBD1 (5 bases). V was trimmed by 5 bases and J by 9 bases, leaving 8 bases between them. The CDR3 has 11 amino acids. Germline V gene data show CDR1 as MNHEY and CDR2 as SVGEGT. The DNA for the CDR3 is TGTGCCAGCAGTAGGGGCGTTGAGCAGTTCTTC. Encoded protein: CASSRGVEQFF.

This chain uses TRBV18 with TRBJ2-3; 8 positions agree with TRBD1. V dropped 4 bases and J dropped 4; count of bases not matched to a gene: 13. The CDR3 is made up of 17 amino acids. Germline V CDR1 and CDR2: KGHSH, LQKENI. In nucleotides, the CDR3 is TGTGCCAGCTCACACCAACCAGGGGGCGAGTACCCAGATACGCAGTATTTT. Its translation is CASSHQPGGEYPDTQYF.

The chain joins TRBV6-2 or TRBV6-3 to TRBJ2-5, with 8 bases identical to TRBD2. Germline lookup yields CDR1 MNHEY and CDR2 SVGEGT. This CDR3 region has 17 residues. The V gene end was trimmed by 4 bases and the J gene end by 2 bases; junction bases not matched to a gene: 12. The CDR3 DNA reads TGTGCCAGCAGTTCCCCAGACTATGCGGGGGGACAAGAGACCCAGTACTTC. This codes for CASSSPDYAGGQETQYF.

The gene calls are TRBV2 and TRBJ1-2, with 11 nucleotides matching TRBD1. The length of the CDR3 is 15 residues. V was pared by 4 bases and J by 7 bases, with 8 bases of the junction left unmatched. Looked up from germline, CDR1 is SNHLY and CDR2 is FYNNEI. Here the CDR3 reads CASSVRTGGVGGYTF. The CDR3 coding sequence is TGTGCCAGCAGTGTCCGGACAGGGGGCGTGGGTGGCTACACCTTC.

This clone was seen ten or more times. The V gene is TRBV27, the J gene TRBJ2-1, with TRBD1 matching 9 bases. J gave up 7 bases and V 6 bases, and 10 bases lay outside the gene matches. CDR1 is MNHEY and CDR2 is SMNVEV in the germline V gene (reference sequence). CDR3 length: 15 amino acids. In DNA, the CDR3 is TGTGCCAGCAGGGTCGGGACAGGGAATAATAATGAGCAGTTCTTC. Its translation: CASRVGTGNNNEQFF.

This clone was counted only a few times. Other DNA sequences of this sample code for an identical CDR3. The rearrangement links TRBV7-2 to TRBJ1-5; D is unresolved. The CDR3 consists of 13 residues. The germline CDR1 and CDR2 sequences are SGHTA and FQGNSA. Trimming removed 2 bases at V and 2 bases at J, with 4 bases between. The CDR3 spells CASSLRGNQPQHF. The CDR3 DNA reads TGTGCCAGCAGCTTACGTGGCAATCAGCCCCAGCATTTT.

In this sample, this clone turned up once. The chain couples TRBV19 to TRBJ1-4; TRBD1 agrees at 10 bases. With 7 bases clipped from V and 6 bases from J, the junction kept 11 bases outside the gene matches. The CDR3 has 16 residues. Germline CDR1 LNHDA, CDR2 SQIVND (reference sequence). The CDR3 reads CASKTSRGTGDEKLFF. The CDR3 region has the DNA TGTGCCAGTAAAACTTCACGGGGGACAGGGGATGAAAAACTGTTTTTT.

The V and J genes are TRBV5-1 and TRBJ2-7, with 7 positions matching TRBD1. The length of the CDR3 is 14 residues. V lost 5 bases to trimming and J lost 3 bases; unmatched junction nucleotides: 8. Per germline, CDR1 SGHRS and CDR2 YFSETQ. The CDR3 is CASSSQGTYYEQYF. Written as DNA, the CDR3 is TGCGCCAGCAGTTCACAGGGGACGTACTACGAGCAGTACTTC.

This CDR3 is CASSSPGPNSPLHF. In DNA form, the CDR3 reads TGTGCCAGCAGTTCACCGGGTCCGAATTCACCCCTCCACTTT. This chain uses TRBV6-5 with TRBJ1-6, with no clear D. Germline V CDR1 and CDR2: MNHEY, SVGAGI. The CDR3 consists of 14 residues. Trimming took off 4 bases at V and 7 bases at J, with 11 bases between the two ends.

J is TRBJ1-1 and V is TRBV9; TRBD1 matches at 7 bases. This CDR3 comprises 15 residues. Germline V gene data show CDR1 as SGDLS and CDR2 as YYNGEE. The ends lost 2 bases at V and 0 bases at J; junction bases unmatched: 4. CDR3 amino acids: CASSVRDSMNTEAFF. The CDR3 DNA follows: TGTGCCAGCAGCGTCCGGGACAGCATGAACACTGAAGCTTTCTTT.

The chain carries TRBV5-1 and TRBJ2-1; D unresolved. CDR3 size: 11 residues. Germline CDR1 is SGHRS and CDR2 is YFSETQ. The V and J ends lost 4 bases and 4 bases respectively, with 3 bases between them. The CDR3 is CASSEYNEQFF. The CDR3 nucleotides are TGCGCCAGCAGCGAGTACAATGAGCAGTTCTTC.

This rearrangement joins TRBV7-3 to TRBJ2-1; the D gene is possibly TRBD2 (5 bases). The CDR3 extends over 15 amino acids. Germline V CDR1 and CDR2: SGHTA, FQGTGA. V was pared by 3 bases and J by 2 bases, with 11 bases between. CDR3 sequence reads: CASSFRGPPYNEQFF. The CDR3 nucleotides read TGTGCCAGCAGCTTTCGAGGGCCCCCCTACAATGAGCAGTTCTTC.

V and J are TRBV6-5 and TRBJ2-1, with a weak D call TRBD1 (5 bases). Germline CDR1 and CDR2: MNHEY and SVGAGI. The V gene lost 1 base and the J gene lost 10 bases, with 17 bases spanning the gap. This CDR3 has 15 residues. Here the CDR3 DNA reads TGTGCCAGCAGTTACTTTGGACGGACATCCGGGGAGCAGTTCTTC. Protein product: CASSYFGRTSGEQFF.

Here the CDR3 DNA reads TGTGCCTGGAGTGTAACTAGACGCTTCACAGATACGCAGTATTTT. Amino acids: CAWSVTRRFTDTQYF. The rearrangement joins TRBV30 to TRBJ2-3, with a tentative D call TRBD2 (5 bases). Germline CDR1 is GTSNPN and CDR2 is SVGIG (reference sequence). The CDR3 spans 15 residues. Trimming left V 0 bases short and J 2 bases short, with 12 bases between.

The chain couples TRBV6-2 or TRBV6-3 to TRBJ2-1; 9 bases agree with TRBD2. CDR3 size: 19 residues. Germline-derived CDR1 and CDR2 are MNHEY and SVGEGT. The V gene end was trimmed by 3 bases and the J gene end by 1 base; junction bases not matched to a gene: 13. CDR3 sequence: CASSYVVGSGSKSYNEQFF. The CDR3 coding sequence is TGTGCCAGCAGTTATGTGGTTGGTAGCGGGAGTAAGTCCTACAATGAGCAGTTCTTC.

The CDR3 DNA reads TGTGCCAGCAGCTTCCGGGACTACTTTCGAGAGACCCAGTACTTC. Protein: CASSFRDYFRETQYF. The rearrangement uses TRBV5-6 and TRBJ2-5; 7 bases match TRBD2. The germline gives CDR1 SGHDT, CDR2 YYEEEE. This CDR3 is 15 amino acids long. Trimming took 2 bases from V and 4 from J; bases not matched to a gene: 8. The whole variable domain, remainder taken from reference TRBV5-6 and TRBJ2-5, is DAGVTQSPTHLIKTRGQQVTLRCSPKSGHDTVSWYQQALGQGPQFIFQYYEEEERQRGNFPDRFSGHQFPNYSSELNVNALLLGDSALYLCASSFRDYFRETQYFGPGTRLLVL.

CDR3 loop: CASSVTAYEQYF. In nucleotides, the CDR3 is TGTGCCAGCAGCGTAACAGCCTACGAGCAGTACTTC. The V gene is TRBV13, the J gene TRBJ2-7; D gene ambiguous. This CDR3 comprises 12 residues. Germline CDR1 PRHDT, CDR2 FYEKMQ (reference sequence). V shed 5 bases and J shed 2 bases, with 7 bases lying between them. The variable domain in full, completed from reference TRBV13 and TRBJ2-7, reads AAGVIQSPRHLIKEKRETATLKCYPIPRHDTVYWYQQGPGQDPQFLISFYEKMQSDKGSIPDRFSAQQFSDYHSELNMSSLELGDSALYFCASSVTAYEQYFGPGTRLTVT.

The CDR3 loop reads CASADGRVQPQHF. The CDR3 DNA is TGTGCCAGTGCTGACGGCCGGGTTCAGCCCCAGCATTTT. The chain links TRBV7-8 to TRBJ1-5; D is ambiguous. The ends were cut back, 9 bases at V and 6 bases at J, with 15 bases in the middle. The germline CDR1 and CDR2 sequences are SGHVS and FQNEAQ. CDR3 size: 13 residues.

Here the CDR3 DNA reads TGTGCCAGCAGCGTAGCCTGGAAGCGGGAGGGCAGTGATGAGCAGTTCTTC. The encoded protein is CASSVAWKREGSDEQFF. The V call is TRBV9, the J call TRBJ2-1, with 10 bases that match TRBD2. The CDR3 has 17 residues. The V gene's germline CDR1 is SGDLS and CDR2 YYNGEE. V shed 0 bases and J 8 bases; nucleotides not matched to a gene: 11.

The chain uses TRBV6-5 and TRBJ1-2; D may be TRBD1 (5 bases). V shed 8 bases and J shed 3 bases, with 10 bases lying between them. The CDR3 runs to 12 residues. The germline gives CDR1 MNHEY, CDR2 SVGAGI. The CDR3 loop is CASSDRHYGYTF. CDR3 sequence (DNA): TGTGCCAGCTCCGACAGACACTATGGCTACACCTTC.

The rearrangement links TRBV27 to TRBJ2-7; TRBD1 is a possible D gene (6 bases). The CDR3 is 15 residues long. Trimming stripped 5 bases from V and 7 bases from J, with 21 bases between. CDR1 is MNHEY, CDR2 SMNVEV, per germline (reference sequence). The CDR3 nucleotides are TGTGCCAGCAGTAGCCGGTCCGGGACACACGGGGAGCAGTACTTC. Translating gives CASSSRSGTHGEQYF.

This chain uses TRBV7-2 with TRBJ2-3, with D perhaps matching TRBD2 (7 bases). CDR3 length: 15 residues. In germline, CDR1 is SGHTA, CDR2 FQGNSA. The V gene lost 2 bases and the J gene lost 5 bases, with 14 bases spanning the gap. For the CDR3, the DNA is TGTGCCAGCAGCTTACGGGGGGCGGGAATAGATACGCAGTATTTT. Residues: CASSLRGAGIDTQYF. Based on the CDR3 plus reference TRBV7-2 and TRBJ2-3, the full variable domain is GAGVSQSPSNKVTEKGKDVELRCDPISGHTALYWYRQSLGQGLEFLIYFQGNSAPDKSGLPSDRFSAERTGGSVSTLTIQRTQQEDSAVYLCASSLRGAGIDTQYFGPGTRLTVL.

The rearrangement joins TRBV10-3 to TRBJ1-2; 8 nucleotides match TRBD1. In germline, CDR1 is ENHRY, CDR2 SYGVKD. The CDR3 has 16 residues. Trimming removed 4 bases from V and 6 bases from J; junction bases left unmatched: 13. The CDR3 sequence is CAISGKTGDGADGYTF. CDR3 coding DNA: TGTGCCATCAGTGGGAAGACAGGGGACGGCGCGGATGGCTACACCTTC.